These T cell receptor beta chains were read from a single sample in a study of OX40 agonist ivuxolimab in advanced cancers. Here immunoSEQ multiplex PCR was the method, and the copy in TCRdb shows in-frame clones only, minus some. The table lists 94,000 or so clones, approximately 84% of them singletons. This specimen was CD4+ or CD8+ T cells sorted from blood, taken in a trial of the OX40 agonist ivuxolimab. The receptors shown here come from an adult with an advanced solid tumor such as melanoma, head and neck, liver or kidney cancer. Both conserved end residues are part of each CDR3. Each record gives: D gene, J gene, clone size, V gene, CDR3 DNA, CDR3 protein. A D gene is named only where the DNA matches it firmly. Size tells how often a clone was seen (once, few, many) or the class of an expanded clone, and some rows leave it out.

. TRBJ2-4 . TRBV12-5 TGTGCTAGTGGTCTCGGGACCCGGTTTACCAAAAACATTCAGTACTTC CASGLGTRFTKNIQYF
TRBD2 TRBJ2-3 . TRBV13 TGTGCCAGCAGCCCCGGGACTAGCAGCACAGATACGCAGTATTTT CASSPGTSSTDTQYF
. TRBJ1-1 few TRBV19 TGTGCCAGTAGTGCGGGGCATCACGCGAACACTGAAGCTTTCTTT CASSAGHHANTEAFF
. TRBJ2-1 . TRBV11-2 TGTGCCAGCAGCTTAGTAGTGTGGAATGAGCAGTTCTTC CASSLVVWNEQFF
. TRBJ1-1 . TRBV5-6 TGTGCCAGCAGCTTAAAGCCGATGAACACTGAAGCTTTCTTT CASSLKPMNTEAFF
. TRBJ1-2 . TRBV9 TGTGCCAGCAGCGTATCAGGGATCAACTATGGCTACACCTTC CASSVSGINYGYTF
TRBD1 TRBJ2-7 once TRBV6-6 TGTGCCAGCAGCCAAGGGACAGGTCCCTCCTACGAGCAGTACTTC CASSQGTGPSYEQYF
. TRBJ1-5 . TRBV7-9 TGTGCCAGCAGCAAAGACGGTAGCAATCAGCCCCAGCATTTT CASSKDGSNQPQHF
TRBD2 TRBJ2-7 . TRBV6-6 TGTGCCAGCCCTTCCGTGCGGGGGGAGGAGCAGTACTTC CASPSVRGEEQYF
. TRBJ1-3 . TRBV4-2 TGTGCCAGCAGCCACCCCGGACAGTCCTCTGGAAACACCATATATTTT CASSHPGQSSGNTIYF
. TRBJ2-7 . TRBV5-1 TGCGCCAGCAGCTCGTTGCCCGGTCGGGGGCTCTACGAGCAGTACTTC CASSSLPGRGLYEQYF
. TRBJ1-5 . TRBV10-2 TGCGCCAGCAGTGAGTCGGAAGTTTATAGCAATCAGCCCCAGCATTTT CASSESEVYSNQPQHF
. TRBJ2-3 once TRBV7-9 TGTGCCAGCAGCCCCTGGGGGGCAGGAGATACGCAGTATTTT CASSPWGAGDTQYF
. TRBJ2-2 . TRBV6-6 TGTGCCAGTCTTCAGCCACCTTCGAACACCGGGGAGCTGTTTTTT CASLQPPSNTGELFF
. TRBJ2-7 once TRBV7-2 TGTGCCAGCAGCCCAAGGACAGGGAGGGACGAGCAGTACTTC CASSPRTGRDEQYF
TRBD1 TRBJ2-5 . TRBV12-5 TGTGCTAGTGCCCCTGGACAGGGAAGGGAGACCCAGTACTTC CASAPGQGRETQYF
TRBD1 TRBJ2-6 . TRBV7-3 TGTGCCAGCAGCTTACGGACAGGGGGAACTGGGGCCAACGTCCTGACTTTC CASSLRTGGTGANVLTF
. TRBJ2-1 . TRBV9 TGTGCCAGCAGCCTACTGAACAATGAGCAGTTCTTC CASSLLNNEQFF
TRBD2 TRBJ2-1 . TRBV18 TGTGCCAGCTCACCAAAGACTAGCGGGGGCTACAATGAGCAGTTCTTC CASSPKTSGGYNEQFF
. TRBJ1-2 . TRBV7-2 TGTGCCAGCAGCTTAGAGGTTCCGGGTAGCTATGGCTACACCTTC CASSLEVPGSYGYTF
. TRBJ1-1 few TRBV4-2 TGTGCCAGCAGCCAAGATCATGCACAGGGGAACACTGAAGCTTTCTTT CASSQDHAQGNTEAFF
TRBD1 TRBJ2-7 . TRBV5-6 TGTGCCAGCAGCCCCTGGGGGACAGGGTTGGTCGAGCAGTACTTC CASSPWGTGLVEQYF